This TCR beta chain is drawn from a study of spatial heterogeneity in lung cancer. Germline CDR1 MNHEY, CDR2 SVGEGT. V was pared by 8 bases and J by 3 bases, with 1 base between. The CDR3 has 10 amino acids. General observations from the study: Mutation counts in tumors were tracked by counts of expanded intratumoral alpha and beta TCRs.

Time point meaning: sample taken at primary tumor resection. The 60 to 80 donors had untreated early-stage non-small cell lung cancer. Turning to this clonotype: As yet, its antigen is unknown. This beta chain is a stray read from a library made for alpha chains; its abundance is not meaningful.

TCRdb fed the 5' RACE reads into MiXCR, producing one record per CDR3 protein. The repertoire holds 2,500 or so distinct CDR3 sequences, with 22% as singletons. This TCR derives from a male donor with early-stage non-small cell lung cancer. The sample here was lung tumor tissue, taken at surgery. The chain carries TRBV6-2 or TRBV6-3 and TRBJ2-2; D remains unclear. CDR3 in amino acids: CASYTGELFF. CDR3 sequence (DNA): TGTGCCAGCTACACCGGGGAGCTGTTTTTT.